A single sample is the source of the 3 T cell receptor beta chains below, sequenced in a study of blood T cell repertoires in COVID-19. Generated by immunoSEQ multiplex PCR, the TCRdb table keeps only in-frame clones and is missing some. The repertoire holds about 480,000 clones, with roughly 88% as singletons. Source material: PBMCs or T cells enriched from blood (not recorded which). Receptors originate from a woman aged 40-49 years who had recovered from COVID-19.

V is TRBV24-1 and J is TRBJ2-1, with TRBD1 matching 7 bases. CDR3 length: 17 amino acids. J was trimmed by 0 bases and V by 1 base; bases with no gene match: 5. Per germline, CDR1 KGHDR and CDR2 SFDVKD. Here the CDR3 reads CATSDLYGTASYNEQFF. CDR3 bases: TGTGCCACCAGTGATTTATATGGGACAGCCTCCTACAATGAGCAGTTCTTC.

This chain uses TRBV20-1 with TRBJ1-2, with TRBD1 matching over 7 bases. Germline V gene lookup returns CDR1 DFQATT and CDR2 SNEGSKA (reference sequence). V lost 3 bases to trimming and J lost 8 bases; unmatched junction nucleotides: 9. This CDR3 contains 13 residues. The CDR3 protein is CSASDDDRVGYTF. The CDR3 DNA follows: TGCAGTGCTAGTGACGACGACAGGGTCGGCTACACCTTC.

As DNA, the CDR3 is TGTGCCACCAGTGCCCCGGGACAGTACAATGAGCAGTTCTTC. Translating gives CATSAPGQYNEQFF. The chain employs TRBV24-1 and TRBJ2-1; TRBD1 matches 7 bases. Germline V gene data show CDR1 as KGHDR and CDR2 as SFDVKD. J lost 4 bases, V lost 5 bases, and 4 bases had no gene match. This CDR3 is built from 14 residues.